Each of the 8 T cell receptor beta chains below was sequenced from the same sample in a study of blood T cell repertoires in COVID-19. Generated by immunoSEQ multiplex PCR, the TCRdb table keeps only in-frame clones and is missing some. The sample records about 150,000 clones, 84% being singletons. Sequences were obtained from peripheral blood. The receptors derive from a man between 18 and 35 years old with active or convalescent COVID-19.

The chain joins TRBV7-9 to TRBJ1-2, with TRBD1 as a possible D gene (5 bases). This CDR3 region has 13 residues. V lost 4 bases to trimming and J lost 4 bases, with 10 bases between them. The germline CDR1 and CDR2 sequences are SEHNR and FQNEAQ (reference sequence). CDR3 nucleotide sequence: TGTGCCAGCAGCTCCCCGACAGCCTATGGCTACACCTTC. Amino acid sequence: CASSSPTAYGYTF.

This CDR3 is CASSLDGRAVYEQYF. The CDR3 nucleotides read TGTGCCAGCAGCTTGGACGGGAGGGCCGTCTACGAGCAGTACTTC. The rearrangement uses TRBV5-6 and TRBJ2-7, with 8 bases fitting TRBD2. Per germline, CDR1 SGHDT and CDR2 YYEEEE. The CDR3 runs to 15 residues. V lost 0 bases to trimming and J lost 3 bases; unmatched junction nucleotides: 5.

The chain links TRBV19 to TRBJ1-5; 12 bases map to TRBD1. The junction had 5 bases not matched to a gene; V was cut back by 5 bases and J by 3 bases. CDR3 length: 16 amino acids. Germline V gene data show CDR1 as LNHDA and CDR2 as SQIVND (reference sequence). The CDR3 bases are TGTGCCAGTAGTGTCGGGACAGGGGGCAACAATCAGCCCCAGCATTTT. Protein product: CASSVGTGGNNQPQHF.

This clone was picked up a small number of times. The rearrangement joins TRBV3-1 (or the pseudogene TRBV3-2) to TRBJ1-1, with 9 bases that match TRBD1. V was pared by 5 bases and J by 4 bases, with 2 bases of the junction left unmatched. The CDR3 is 13 residues long. The germline V gene encodes CDR1 LGHDT and CDR2 YNNKEL (reference sequence). The CDR3 coding sequence is TGTGCCAGCAGCTCGGGACAGGGCACTGAAGCTTTCTTT. It codes for CASSSGQGTEAFF.

The sample holds one count of this clone. J is TRBJ2-2 and V is TRBV5-6; TRBD1 is a possible D gene (6 bases). V was clipped by 1 base and J by 4 bases, with 8 bases between them. CDR3 length equals 14 residues. Germline V gene lookup returns CDR1 SGHDT and CDR2 YYEEEE. The CDR3 reads CASSLLGGTGELFF. For the CDR3, the DNA is TGTGCCAGCAGCTTGCTAGGGGGCACCGGGGAGCTGTTTTTT. Full variable domain (rest looked up from reference TRBV5-6 and TRBJ2-2): DAGVTQSPTHLIKTRGQQVTLRCSPKSGHDTVSWYQQALGQGPQFIFQYYEEEERQRGNFPDRFSGHQFPNYSSELNVNALLLGDSALYLCASSLLGGTGELFFGEGSRLTVL.

This clone was seen ten or more times. The chain couples TRBV7-9 to TRBJ2-7; 10 bases are a match to TRBD1. This CDR3 region has 15 residues. V shed 2 bases, J shed 5 bases, and the junction held 6 bases outside the gene matches. The germline gives CDR1 SEHNR, CDR2 FQNEAQ (reference sequence). The CDR3 DNA reads TGTGCCAGCAGCTTAACCGGGACAGGGGACGACGAGCAGTACTTC. Residues: CASSLTGTGDDEQYF. The full variable domain, completed using reference TRBV7-9 and TRBJ2-7, is DTGVSQNPRHKITKRGQNVTFRCDPISEHNRLYWYRQTLGQGPEFLTYFQNEAQLEKSRLLSDRFSAERPKGSFSTLEIQRTEQGDSAMYLCASSLTGTGDDEQYFGPGTRLTVT.

This chain joins TRBV19 and TRBJ2-7; D may be TRBD1 (6 bases). Trimming took off 3 bases at V and 7 bases at J, with 13 bases between the two ends. This CDR3 region has 13 residues. CDR1 is LNHDA and CDR2 is SQIVND in the germline V gene (reference sequence). CDR3 sequence reads: CASSITGSGEQYF. CDR3 in DNA: TGTGCCAGTAGTATTACAGGGAGTGGAGAGCAGTACTTC.

In this sample, this clone turned up a few times. V is TRBV14 and J is TRBJ2-5, with D possibly TRBD2 on 6 matching bases. CDR1 and CDR2 (germline): SGHDN, FVKESK. Trimming left V 4 bases short and J 4 bases short, with 10 bases between. This CDR3 is 13 amino acids long. The CDR3 is CASSRAGAETQYF. The CDR3 coding sequence is TGTGCCAGCAGCCGAGCGGGTGCAGAGACCCAGTACTTC.